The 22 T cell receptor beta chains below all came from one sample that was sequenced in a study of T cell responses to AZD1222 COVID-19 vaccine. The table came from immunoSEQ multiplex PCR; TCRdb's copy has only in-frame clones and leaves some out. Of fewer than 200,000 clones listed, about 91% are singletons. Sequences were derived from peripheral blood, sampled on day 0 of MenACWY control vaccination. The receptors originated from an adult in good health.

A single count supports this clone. CDR3 residues: CASETGTGRGYTF. The CDR3 DNA reads TGTGCCAGTGAGACCGGGACAGGGCGTGGCTACACCTTC. The chain links TRBV28 to TRBJ1-2, with TRBD1 matching over 9 bases. J gave up 7 bases and V 9 bases, and 9 bases lay outside the gene matches. This CDR3 spans 13 amino acids. Germline CDR1 and CDR2: MDHEN and SYDVKM.

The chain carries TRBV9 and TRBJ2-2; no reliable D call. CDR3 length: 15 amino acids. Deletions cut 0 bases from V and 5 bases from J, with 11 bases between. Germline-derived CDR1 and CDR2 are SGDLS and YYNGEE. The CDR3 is CASSVARQPTGELFF. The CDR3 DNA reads TGTGCCAGCAGCGTAGCCCGACAACCGACCGGGGAGCTGTTTTTT.

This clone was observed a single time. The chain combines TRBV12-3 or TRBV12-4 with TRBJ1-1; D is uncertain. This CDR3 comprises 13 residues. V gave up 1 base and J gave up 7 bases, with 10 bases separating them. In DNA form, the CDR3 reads TGTGCCAGCAGTTTAGTGGCGTTCGGTGAAGCTTTCTTT. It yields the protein CASSLVAFGEAFF.

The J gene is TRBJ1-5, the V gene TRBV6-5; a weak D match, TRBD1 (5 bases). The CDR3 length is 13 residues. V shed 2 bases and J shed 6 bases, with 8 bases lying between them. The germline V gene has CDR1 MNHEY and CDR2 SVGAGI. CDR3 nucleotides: TGTGCCAGCAGTTACAGGGGCTCTCAGCCCCAGCATTTT. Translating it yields CASSYRGSQPQHF.

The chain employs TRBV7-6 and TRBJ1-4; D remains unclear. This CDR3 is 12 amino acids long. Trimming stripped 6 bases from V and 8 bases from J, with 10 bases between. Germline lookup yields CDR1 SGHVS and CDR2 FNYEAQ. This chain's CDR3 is CASSRFGEKLFF. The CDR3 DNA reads TGTGCCAGCAGTCGTTTCGGAGAAAAACTGTTTTTT.

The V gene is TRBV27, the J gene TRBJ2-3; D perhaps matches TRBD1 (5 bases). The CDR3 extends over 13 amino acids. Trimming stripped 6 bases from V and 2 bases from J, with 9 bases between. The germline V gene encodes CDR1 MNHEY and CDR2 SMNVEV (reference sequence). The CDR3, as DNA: TGTGCCAGCAGACGCAGGGACACAGATACGCAGTATTTT. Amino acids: CASRRRDTDTQYF.

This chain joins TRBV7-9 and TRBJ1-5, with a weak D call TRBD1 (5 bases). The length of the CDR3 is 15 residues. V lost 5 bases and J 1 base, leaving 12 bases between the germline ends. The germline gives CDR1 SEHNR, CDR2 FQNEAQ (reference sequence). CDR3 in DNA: TGTGCCAGCAGCCCGCAGGGATCGAGCAATCAGCCCCAGCATTTT. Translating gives CASSPQGSSNQPQHF.

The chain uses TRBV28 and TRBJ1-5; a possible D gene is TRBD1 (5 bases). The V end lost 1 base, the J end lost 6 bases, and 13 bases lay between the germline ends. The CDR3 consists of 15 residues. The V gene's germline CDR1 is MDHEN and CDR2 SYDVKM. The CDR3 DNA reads TGTGCCAGCAGTTTATCGGCCGGGACCGGTCAGCCCCAGCATTTT. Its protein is CASSLSAGTGQPQHF.

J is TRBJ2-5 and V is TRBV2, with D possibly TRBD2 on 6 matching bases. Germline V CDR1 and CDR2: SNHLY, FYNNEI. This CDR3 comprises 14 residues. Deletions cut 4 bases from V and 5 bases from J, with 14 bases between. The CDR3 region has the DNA TGTGCCAGCAGTGTTGTAGGAGGGAGGGAGACCCAGTACTTC. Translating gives CASSVVGGRETQYF.

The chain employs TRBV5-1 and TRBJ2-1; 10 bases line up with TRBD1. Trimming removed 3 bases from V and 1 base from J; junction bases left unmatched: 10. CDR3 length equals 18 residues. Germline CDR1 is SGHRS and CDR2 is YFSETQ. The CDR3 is CASSSGTGDLRSYNEQFF. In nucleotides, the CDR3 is TGCGCCAGCAGCTCCGGGACAGGGGACCTAAGATCCTACAATGAGCAGTTCTTC.

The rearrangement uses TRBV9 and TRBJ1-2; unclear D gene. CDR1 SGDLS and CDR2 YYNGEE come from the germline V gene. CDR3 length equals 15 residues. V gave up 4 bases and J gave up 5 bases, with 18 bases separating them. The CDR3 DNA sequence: TGTGCCAGCAGCCCCGAGCTTGGACGTTCGTATGGCTACACCTTC. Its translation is CASSPELGRSYGYTF.

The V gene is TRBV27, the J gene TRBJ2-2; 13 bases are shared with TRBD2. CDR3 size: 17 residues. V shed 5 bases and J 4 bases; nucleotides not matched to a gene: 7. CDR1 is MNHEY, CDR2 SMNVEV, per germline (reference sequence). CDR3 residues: CASSPRTSGSGTGELFF. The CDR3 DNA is TGTGCCAGCAGTCCACGGACTAGCGGGAGTGGCACCGGGGAGCTGTTTTTT.

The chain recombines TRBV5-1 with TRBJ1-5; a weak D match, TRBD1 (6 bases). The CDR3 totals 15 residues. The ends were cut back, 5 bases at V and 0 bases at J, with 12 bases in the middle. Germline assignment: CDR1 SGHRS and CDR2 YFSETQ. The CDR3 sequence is CASRRTVNSNQPQHF. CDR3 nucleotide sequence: TGCGCCAGCAGACGGACAGTAAATAGCAATCAGCCCCAGCATTTT.

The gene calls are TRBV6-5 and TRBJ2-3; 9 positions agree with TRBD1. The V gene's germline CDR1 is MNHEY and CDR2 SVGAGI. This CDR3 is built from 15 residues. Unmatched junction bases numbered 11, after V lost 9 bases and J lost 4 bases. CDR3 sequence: CASIPGTGLADTQYF. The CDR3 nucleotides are TGTGCCAGTATTCCCGGGACAGGGTTAGCAGATACGCAGTATTTT.

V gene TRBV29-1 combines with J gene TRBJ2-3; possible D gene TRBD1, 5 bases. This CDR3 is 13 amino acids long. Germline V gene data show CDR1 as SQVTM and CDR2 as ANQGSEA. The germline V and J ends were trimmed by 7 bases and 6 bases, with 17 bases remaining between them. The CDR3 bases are TGCAGCGCAGAAGGGGATGTCTCGGATACGCAGTATTTT. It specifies CSAEGDVSDTQYF.

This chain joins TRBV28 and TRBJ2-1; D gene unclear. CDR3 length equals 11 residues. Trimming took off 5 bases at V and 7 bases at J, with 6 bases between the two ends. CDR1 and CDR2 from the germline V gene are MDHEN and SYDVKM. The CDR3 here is CASSIRNEQFF. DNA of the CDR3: TGTGCCAGCAGTATCCGGAATGAGCAGTTCTTC.

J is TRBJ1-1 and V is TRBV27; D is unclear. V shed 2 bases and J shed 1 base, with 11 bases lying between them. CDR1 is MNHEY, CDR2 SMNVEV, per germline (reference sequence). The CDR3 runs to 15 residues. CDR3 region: CASSLEPLANTEAFF. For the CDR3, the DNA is TGTGCCAGCAGTTTAGAACCCCTAGCGAACACTGAAGCTTTCTTT.

CDR3 bases: TGTGCCAGCAGCCGCGGGACACATAATAATTCACCCCTCCACTTT. Encoded protein: CASSRGTHNNSPLHF. The J gene is TRBJ1-6, the V gene TRBV11-2; possibly TRBD1 for D (6 bases). Germline CDR1 reads SGHAT; CDR2 reads FQNNGV. The CDR3 is made up of 15 amino acids. Trimming took off 5 bases at V and 5 bases at J, with 13 bases between the two ends.

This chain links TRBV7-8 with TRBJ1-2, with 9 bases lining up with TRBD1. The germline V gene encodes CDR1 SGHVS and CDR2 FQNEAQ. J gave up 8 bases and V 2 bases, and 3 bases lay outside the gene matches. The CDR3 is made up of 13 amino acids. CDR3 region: CASSLLTGGGYTF. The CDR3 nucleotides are TGTGCCAGCAGCTTACTAACAGGGGGCGGCTACACCTTC.

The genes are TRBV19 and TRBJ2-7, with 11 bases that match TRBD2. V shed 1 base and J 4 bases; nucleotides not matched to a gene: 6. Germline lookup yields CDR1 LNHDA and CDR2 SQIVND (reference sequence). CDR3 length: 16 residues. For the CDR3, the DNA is TGTGCCAGTAGTATAGGCTGGACTAGCGGGCCGTACGAGCAGTACTTC. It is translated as CASSIGWTSGPYEQYF.

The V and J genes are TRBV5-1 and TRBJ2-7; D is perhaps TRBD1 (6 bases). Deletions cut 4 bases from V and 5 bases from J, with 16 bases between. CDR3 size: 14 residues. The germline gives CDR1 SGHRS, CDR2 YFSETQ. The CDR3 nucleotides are TGCGCCAGCAGCCCGGCCCTACAGGGAGACGAGCAGTACTTC. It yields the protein CASSPALQGDEQYF.

CDR3 sequence reads: CASNNRKEKLFF. Written as DNA, the CDR3 is TGTGCCAGCAATAACAGGAAGGAAAAACTGTTTTTT. The chain uses TRBV7-8 and TRBJ1-4; possible D gene TRBD1, 5 bases. This CDR3 contains 12 residues. In germline, CDR1 is SGHVS, CDR2 FQNEAQ. V was shortened by 7 bases and J by 8 bases, with 11 bases between the two germline ends.